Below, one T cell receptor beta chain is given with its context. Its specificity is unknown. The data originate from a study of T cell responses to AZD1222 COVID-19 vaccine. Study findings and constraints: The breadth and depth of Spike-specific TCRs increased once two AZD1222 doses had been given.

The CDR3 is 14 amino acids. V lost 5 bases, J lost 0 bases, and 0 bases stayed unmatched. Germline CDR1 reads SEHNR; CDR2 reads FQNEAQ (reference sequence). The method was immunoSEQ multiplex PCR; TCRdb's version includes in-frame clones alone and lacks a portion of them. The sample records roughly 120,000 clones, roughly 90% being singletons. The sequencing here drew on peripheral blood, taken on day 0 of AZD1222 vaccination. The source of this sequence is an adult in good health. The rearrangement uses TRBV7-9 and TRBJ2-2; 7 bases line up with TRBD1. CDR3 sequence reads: CASSDRANTGELFF. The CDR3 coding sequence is TGTGCCAGCAGCGACAGGGCGAACACCGGGGAGCTGTTTTTT.